This T cell receptor beta chain is from a study of T-cell reconstitution after alpha-beta-depleted transplantation in children. The CDR3 covers 13 residues. V was trimmed by 1 base and J by 10 bases, leaving 11 bases between them. Germline V lookup: CDR1 LGHNA, CDR2 YSLEER. Unique molecular identifiers were incorporated when the TCRbeta library was constructed. TCRdb re-called the PCR reads through MiXCR, storing one row per CDR3 protein. The table records about 400,000 distinct CDR3 sequences, roughly 22% of them present only once. This clonotype was counted ten times or more. Sample: PBMCs from the stem cell graft donor, taken from the stem cell graft. The receptor's source is a human donor who donated a stem cell graft to a child with acute myeloid leukemia. The chain recombines TRBV4-3 with TRBJ2-1; no firm D call. The CDR3: CASSQGVQYEQFF. The CDR3 coding sequence is TGCGCCAGCAGCCAAGGGGTACAATACGAGCAGTTCTTC.